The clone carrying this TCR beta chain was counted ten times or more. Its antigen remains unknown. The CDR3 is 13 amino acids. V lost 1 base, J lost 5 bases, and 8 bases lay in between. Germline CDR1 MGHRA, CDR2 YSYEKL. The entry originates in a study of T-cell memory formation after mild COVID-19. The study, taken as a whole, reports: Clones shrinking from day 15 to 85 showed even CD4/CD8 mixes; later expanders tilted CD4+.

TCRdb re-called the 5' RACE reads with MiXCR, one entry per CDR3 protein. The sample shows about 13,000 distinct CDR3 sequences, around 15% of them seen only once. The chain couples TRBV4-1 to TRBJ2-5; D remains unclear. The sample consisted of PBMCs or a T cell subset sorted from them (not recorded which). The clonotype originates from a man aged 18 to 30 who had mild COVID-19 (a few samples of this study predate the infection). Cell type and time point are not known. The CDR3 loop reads CASSQVRSETQYF. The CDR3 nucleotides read TGCGCCAGCAGCCAAGTGAGGAGCGAGACCCAGTACTTC.